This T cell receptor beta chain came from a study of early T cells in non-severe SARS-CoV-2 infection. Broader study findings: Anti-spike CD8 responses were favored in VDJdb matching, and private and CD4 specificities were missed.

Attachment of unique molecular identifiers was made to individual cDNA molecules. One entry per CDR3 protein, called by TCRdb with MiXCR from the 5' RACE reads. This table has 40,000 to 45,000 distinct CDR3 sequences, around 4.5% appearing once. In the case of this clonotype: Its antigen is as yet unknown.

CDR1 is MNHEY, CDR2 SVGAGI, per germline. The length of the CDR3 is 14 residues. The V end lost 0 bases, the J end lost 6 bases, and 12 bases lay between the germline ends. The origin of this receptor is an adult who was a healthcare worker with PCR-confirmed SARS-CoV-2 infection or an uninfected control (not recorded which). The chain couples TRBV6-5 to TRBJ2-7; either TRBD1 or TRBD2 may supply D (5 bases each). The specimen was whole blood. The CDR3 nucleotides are TGTGCCAGCAGTTACTCTACCGGGACGGGCGAGCAGTACTTC. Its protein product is CASSYSTGTGEQYF.